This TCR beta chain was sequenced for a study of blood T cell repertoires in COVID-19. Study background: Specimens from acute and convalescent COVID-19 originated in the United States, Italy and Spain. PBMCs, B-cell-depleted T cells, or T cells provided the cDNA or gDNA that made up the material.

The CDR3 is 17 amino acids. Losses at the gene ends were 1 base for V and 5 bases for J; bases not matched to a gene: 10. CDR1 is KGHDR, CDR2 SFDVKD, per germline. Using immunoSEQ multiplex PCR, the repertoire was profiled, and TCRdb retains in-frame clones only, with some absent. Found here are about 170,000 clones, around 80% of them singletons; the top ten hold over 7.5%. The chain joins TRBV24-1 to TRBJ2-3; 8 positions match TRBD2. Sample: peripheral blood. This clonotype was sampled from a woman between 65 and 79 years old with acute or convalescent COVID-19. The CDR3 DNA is TGTGCCACCAGTGATTTTGCGCGGGAGGAGCATGGAGATACGCAGTATTTT. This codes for CATSDFAREEHGDTQYF.